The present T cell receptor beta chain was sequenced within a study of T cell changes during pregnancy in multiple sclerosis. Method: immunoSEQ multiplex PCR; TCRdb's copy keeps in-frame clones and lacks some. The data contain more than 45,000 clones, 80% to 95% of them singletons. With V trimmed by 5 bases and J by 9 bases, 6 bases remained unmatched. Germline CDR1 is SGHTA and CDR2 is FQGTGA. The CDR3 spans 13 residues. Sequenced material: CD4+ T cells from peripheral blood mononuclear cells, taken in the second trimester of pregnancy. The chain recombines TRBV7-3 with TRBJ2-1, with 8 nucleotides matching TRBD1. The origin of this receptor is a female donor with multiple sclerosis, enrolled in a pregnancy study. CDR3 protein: CASSPGQGLEQFF. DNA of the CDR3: TGTGCCAGCAGCCCAGGACAGGGTCTTGAGCAGTTCTTC.